This T cell receptor (beta chain) was identified during a study of control samples from healthy donors and cancer patients. The table came from immunoSEQ multiplex PCR; TCRdb's copy has only in-frame clones and leaves some out. The profile shows under 150,000 clones, over 85% of them singletons. Deletions cut 4 bases from V and 1 base from J, with 14 bases between. The CDR3 consists of 16 residues. Germline-derived CDR1 and CDR2 are SEHNR and FQNEAQ (reference sequence). The material sequenced was PBMCs. The chain recombines TRBV7-9 with TRBJ1-3; D is undetermined. The TCR was taken from a man between 50 and 59 years old with head and neck cancer. Here the CDR3 DNA reads TGTGCCAGCAGCTCCCATATCTGGGTTTCTGGAAACACCATATATTTT. Residues: CASSSHIWVSGNTIYF.